What follows is one TCR beta chain and its context. Its antigen remains unidentified. V lost 4 bases and J 5 bases, leaving 7 bases between the germline ends. Germline values: CDR1 SGHRS, CDR2 YFSETQ. The CDR3 is 11 residues long. The sample originates from a study of long-term antiretroviral therapy in people with HIV. General observations from the study: Every time point showed a repertoire led by clones expanded before ART. Sampling of blood ran from about 2004 to 2018, and older ART regimens were possibly in use.

immunoSEQ v3.0 was run at survey level. Profiling relied on immunoSEQ multiplex PCR, and the TCRdb table lists in-frame clones only, not all of them. Among 30,000 to 40,000 clones listed, more than 75% were seen once. The TCR comes from a man between 18 and 35 years old with HIV. The starting material was unsorted PBMCs, obtained 1.9 years after starting antiretroviral therapy. V and J are TRBV5-1 and TRBJ2-7; no definite D call. The CDR3 spells CASSPRDEQYV. The CDR3 DNA reads as TGCGCCAGCAGCCCCCGGGACGAGCAGTACGTC.